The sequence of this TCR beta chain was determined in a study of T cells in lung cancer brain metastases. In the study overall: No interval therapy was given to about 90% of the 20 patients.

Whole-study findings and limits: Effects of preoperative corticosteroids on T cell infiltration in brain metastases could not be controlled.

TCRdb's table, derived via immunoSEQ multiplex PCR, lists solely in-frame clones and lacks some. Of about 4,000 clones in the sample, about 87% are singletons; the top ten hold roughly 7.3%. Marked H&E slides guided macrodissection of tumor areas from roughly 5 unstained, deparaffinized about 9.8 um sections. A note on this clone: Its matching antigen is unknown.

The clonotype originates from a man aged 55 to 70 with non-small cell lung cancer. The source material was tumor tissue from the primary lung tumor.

The CDR3: CASSYSTGSSYNEQFF. CDR3 DNA: TGTGCCAGCAGTTACTCGACGGGTAGCTCCTACAATGAGCAGTTCTTC. The genes are TRBV6-6 and TRBJ2-1; D not certain. The CDR3 length is 16 residues. In germline, CDR1 is MNHNY, CDR2 SVGAGI (reference sequence). V was clipped by 0 bases and J by 0 bases, with 9 bases between them.